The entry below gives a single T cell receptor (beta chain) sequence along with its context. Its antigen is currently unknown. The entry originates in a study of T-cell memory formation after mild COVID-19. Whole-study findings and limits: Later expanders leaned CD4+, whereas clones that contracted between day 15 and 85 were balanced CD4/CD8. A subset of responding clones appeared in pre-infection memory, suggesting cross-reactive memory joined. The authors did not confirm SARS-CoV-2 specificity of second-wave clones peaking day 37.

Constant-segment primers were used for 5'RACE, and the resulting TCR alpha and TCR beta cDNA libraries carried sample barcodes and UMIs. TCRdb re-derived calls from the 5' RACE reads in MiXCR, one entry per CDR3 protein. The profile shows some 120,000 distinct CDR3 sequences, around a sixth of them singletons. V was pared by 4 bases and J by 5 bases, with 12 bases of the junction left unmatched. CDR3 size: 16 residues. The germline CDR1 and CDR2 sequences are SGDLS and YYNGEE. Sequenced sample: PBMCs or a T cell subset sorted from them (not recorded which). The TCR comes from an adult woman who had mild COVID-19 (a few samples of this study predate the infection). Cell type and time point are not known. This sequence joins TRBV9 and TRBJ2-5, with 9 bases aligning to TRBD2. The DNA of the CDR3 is TGTGCCAGCAGCCCCACCCATGCGGGGGGGCTGGAGACCCAGTACTTC. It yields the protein CASSPTHAGGLETQYF. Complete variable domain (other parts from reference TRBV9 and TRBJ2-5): DSGVTQTPKHLITATGQRVTLRCSPRSGDLSVYWYQQSLDQGLQFLIQYYNGEERAKGNILERFSAQQFPDLHSELNLSSLELGDSALYFCASSPTHAGGLETQYFGPGTRLLVL.